This paragraph reports one T cell receptor beta chain. TCRdb keeps only in-frame clones here, not all; method: immunoSEQ multiplex PCR. The sample shows roughly 100,000 clones, less than 90% of them seen only once. The germline gives CDR1 MNHEY, CDR2 SMNVEV (reference sequence). Trimming cost V 8 bases and J 5 bases; bases outside gene matches: 15. The CDR3 has 16 residues. The data were obtained in a study of blood T cell repertoires in COVID-19. The clonotype originates from a human donor in a cohort sampled during active COVID-19. The J gene is TRBJ2-1, the V gene TRBV27; TRBD2 matches 7 bases. Source material: peripheral blood. The CDR3 region is CASGTRLAPRDNEQFF. In DNA form, the CDR3 reads TGTGCCAGCGGAACCAGACTAGCCCCACGGGACAATGAGCAGTTCTTC.